One sample yielded the 26 T cell receptor beta chains listed below, sequenced in a study of blood T cell repertoires in COVID-19. Data came from immunoSEQ multiplex PCR; TCRdb stores just in-frame clones and leaves some out. The profile covers around 100,000 clones, with approximately 84% appearing a single time and about 10% taken by the ten largest. Sequenced: peripheral blood. The receptors originated from a man aged 40-50 years with active or convalescent COVID-19.

In this sample, this clone turned up once. The chain combines TRBV12-5 with TRBJ2-7; D is perhaps TRBD1 (6 bases). Germline assignment: CDR1 LGHNT and CDR2 FRNRAP. The CDR3 length is 15 residues. Trimming removed 2 bases from V and 5 bases from J, with 16 bases in between. Written as DNA, the CDR3 is TGTGCTAGTGGTTTGTCGGGACACCTCGGGGACGAGCAGTACTTC. Translating it yields CASGLSGHLGDEQYF.

The rearrangement uses TRBV2 and TRBJ1-1; D is possibly TRBD1 (5 bases). Trimming left V 6 bases short and J 6 bases short, with 17 bases between. The CDR3 extends over 14 amino acids. CDR1 and CDR2 from the germline V gene are SNHLY and FYNNEI. The CDR3 sequence: CASSLFRVGAEAFF. In nucleotides, the CDR3 is TGTGCCAGCAGCCTGTTCAGGGTTGGGGCTGAAGCTTTCTTT.

The V gene is TRBV9, the J gene TRBJ1-1, with D tentatively TRBD1 (6 bases). This CDR3 contains 16 residues. Germline V lookup: CDR1 SGDLS, CDR2 YYNGEE. The germline V and J ends were trimmed by 3 bases and 2 bases, with 17 bases remaining between them. CDR3 DNA: TGTGCCAGCAGCGCAGGCTTCGGACAGACTAACACTGAAGCTTTCTTT. Encoded protein: CASSAGFGQTNTEAFF.

CDR3 coding DNA: TGCAGCGTGGTTGAAATGGCGGCTAATGAAAAACTGTTTTTT. Its protein product is CSVVEMAANEKLFF. The gene calls are TRBV29-1 and TRBJ1-4; D gene unclear. CDR3 length: 14 residues. Germline loops: CDR1 SQVTM, CDR2 ANQGSEA. The V end lost 6 bases, the J end lost 3 bases, and 14 bases lay between the germline ends.

The chain employs TRBV19 and TRBJ1-2, with D unresolved. V lost 6 bases and J 6 bases, leaving 11 bases between the germline ends. Per germline, CDR1 LNHDA and CDR2 SQIVND (reference sequence). The CDR3 consists of 12 residues. The DNA for the CDR3 is TGTGCCAGTAGCCGGGGTACGGATGGCTACACCTTC. Its protein is CASSRGTDGYTF.

The chain has TRBV27 and TRBJ2-5; maybe TRBD1 (5 bases). Germline CDR1 is MNHEY and CDR2 is SMNVEV (reference sequence). CDR3 length equals 15 residues. Trimming left V 5 bases short and J 5 bases short, with 18 bases between. CDR3 nucleotides: TGTGCCAGCAGTCCCCAGCCAGGGTATTGGGAGACCCAGTACTTC. It encodes CASSPQPGYWETQYF.

DNA for the CDR3: TGTGCCAGCAGCCCGGGGTCCAAAAACATTCAGTACTTC. This codes for CASSPGSKNIQYF. The gene calls are TRBV3-1 (or the pseudogene TRBV3-2) and TRBJ2-4; D perhaps matches TRBD2 (5 bases). Trimming left V 4 bases short and J 2 bases short, with 6 bases between. This CDR3 has 13 residues. The V gene's germline CDR1 is LGHDT and CDR2 YNNKEL (reference sequence).

CDR3 sequence (DNA): TGTGCCACCAGCGGACAGGGGGACAATTCACCCCTCCACTTT. It is translated as CATSGQGDNSPLHF. The chain recombines TRBV15 with TRBJ1-6; 10 bases match TRBD1. CDR1 is LNHNV, CDR2 YYDKDF, per germline (reference sequence). This CDR3 spans 14 amino acids. Germline trimming cut 5 bases from V and 7 bases from J; bases unmatched to any gene: 2.

This rearrangement joins TRBV18 to TRBJ2-7; 12 nucleotides match TRBD2. V dropped 6 bases and J dropped 2; count of bases not matched to a gene: 5. This CDR3 spans 15 amino acids. Germline V gene sequence: CDR1 KGHSH, CDR2 LQKENI. In DNA, the CDR3 is TGTGCCAGCTCGCAGACTAGCGGGGGCACCTACGAGCAGTACTTC. This translates into CASSQTSGGTYEQYF.

The chain couples TRBV6-6 to TRBJ1-1, with unresolved D. V shed 2 bases and J shed 2 bases, with 9 bases lying between them. This CDR3 spans 14 amino acids. The germline V gene encodes CDR1 MNHNY and CDR2 SVGAGI (reference sequence). CDR3: CASSYAEINTEAFF. The CDR3 nucleotides read TGTGCCAGCAGTTACGCGGAGATCAACACTGAAGCTTTCTTT.

This clone was recorded once. The rearrangement joins TRBV2 to TRBJ2-3; D might be TRBD1 (5 bases). Germline CDR1 and CDR2: SNHLY and FYNNEI. V lost 4 bases, J lost 7 bases, and 12 bases lay in between. The CDR3 runs to 13 residues. The CDR3 loop is CASSVTRQNTQYF. DNA for the CDR3: TGTGCCAGCAGTGTCACCCGACAGAATACGCAGTATTTT. Filled out from reference TRBV2 and TRBJ2-3, the complete variable domain reads EPEVTQTPSHQVTQMGQEVILRCVPISNHLYFYWYRQILGQKVEFLVSFYNNEISEKSEIFDDQFSVERPDGSNFTLKIRSTKLEDSAMYFCASSVTRQNTQYFGPGTRLTVL.

In this sample, this clone turned up a few times. The chain carries TRBV6-4 and TRBJ2-1; 10 nucleotides match TRBD2. Germline values: CDR1 MRHNA, CDR2 SNTAGT. The J segment lost 13 bases and the V segment lost 4 bases, leaving 7 bases of the junction unmatched. CDR3 length: 13 residues. The CDR3, as DNA: TGTGCCAGCAGTGGGAGGCTAGCGGGGGACCAGTTCTTC. It encodes CASSGRLAGDQFF.

The gene calls are TRBV2 and TRBJ2-2; 10 bases agree with TRBD1. The CDR3 has 14 amino acids. The junction had 2 bases not matched to a gene; V was cut back by 7 bases and J by 3 bases. The germline V gene encodes CDR1 SNHLY and CDR2 FYNNEI. CDR3 protein: CASTGQGYTGELFF. The CDR3 coding sequence is TGTGCCAGCACGGGACAGGGGTACACCGGGGAGCTGTTTTTT.

This clone was recorded once. This chain connects TRBV19 to TRBJ2-7, with D possibly matching TRBD2 (6 bases). The V end lost 0 bases, the J end lost 1 base, and 7 bases lay between the germline ends. Germline V lookup: CDR1 LNHDA, CDR2 SQIVND (reference sequence). The CDR3 is made up of 14 amino acids. The CDR3: CASSIEGGSYEQYF. The DNA of the CDR3 is TGTGCCAGTAGTATAGAGGGAGGATCCTACGAGCAGTACTTC.

The chain employs TRBV27 and TRBJ1-1; tentative D call: TRBD1 (5 bases). Germline CDR1 reads MNHEY; CDR2 reads SMNVEV (reference sequence). The CDR3 totals 13 residues. Trimming shortened V by 6 bases and J by 3 bases, and 11 bases separated the two germline ends. The CDR3 reads CASRRGDYTEAFF. The CDR3 DNA reads as TGTGCCAGCAGGCGGGGGGACTACACTGAAGCTTTCTTT.

Regarding this clone: Distinct nucleotide sequences in the sample also encode this CDR3. J is TRBJ2-7 and V is TRBV6-2 or TRBV6-3; TRBD1 agrees at 10 bases. The CDR3 runs 14 residues. J was trimmed by 2 bases and V by 5 bases; bases with no gene match: 3. CDR1 is MNHEY, CDR2 SVGEGT, per germline. CDR3 DNA: TGTGCCAGCAGTCGGGACAGGGGAACCTACGAGCAGTACTTC. Protein sequence: CASSRDRGTYEQYF.

The chain carries TRBV19 and TRBJ1-2; 10 nucleotides align to TRBD1. This CDR3 contains 16 residues. Germline CDR1 reads LNHDA; CDR2 reads SQIVND (reference sequence). V dropped 7 bases and J dropped 4; count of bases not matched to a gene: 12. CDR3 in DNA: TGTGCCAGTACCCCCCGAGGGGACAGGGGAACCTATGGCTACACCTTC. It encodes CASTPRGDRGTYGYTF.

Details on this clone: Additional DNA sequences in this sample encode the identical CDR3. The CDR3 DNA is TGTGCCAGCAGTCTACAGGGGACCTACGAGCAGTACTTC. As protein: CASSLQGTYEQYF. The chain carries TRBV27 and TRBJ2-7; 7 bases align to TRBD1. Germline V lookup: CDR1 MNHEY, CDR2 SMNVEV (reference sequence). With V trimmed by 5 bases and J by 2 bases, 3 bases remained unmatched. This CDR3 comprises 13 residues.

The chain is built from TRBV19 and TRBJ2-1; 13 nucleotides line up with TRBD2. Germline CDR1 reads LNHDA; CDR2 reads SQIVND (reference sequence). The trim removed 9 bases at V and 6 bases at J, leaving 5 bases unmatched. The CDR3 is 14 amino acids. DNA for the CDR3: TGTGCCAGCACAACTAGCGGGGGGGCCAATGAGCAGTTCTTC. It encodes CASTTSGGANEQFF. The full variable domain, its missing parts supplied by reference TRBV19 and TRBJ2-1, is DGGITQSPKYLFRKEGQNVTLSCEQNLNHDAMYWYRQDPGQGLRLIYYSQIVNDFQKGDIAEGYSVSREKKESFPLTVTSAQKNPTAFYLCASTTSGGANEQFFGPGTRLTVL.

This chain links TRBV10-2 with TRBJ1-2; the match to TRBD1 covers 7 bases. V lost 5 bases, J lost 5 bases, and 5 bases stayed unmatched. The germline V gene encodes CDR1 WSHSY and CDR2 SAAADI. This CDR3 has 13 residues. The CDR3 coding sequence is TGCGCCAGCAGTATTGACAGGGTTTATGGCTACACCTTC. It is translated as CASSIDRVYGYTF.

The chain employs TRBV29-1 and TRBJ1-1; D remains ambiguous. V gave up 6 bases and J gave up 6 bases, with 17 bases separating them. The CDR3 runs 13 residues. Germline V gene lookup returns CDR1 SQVTM and CDR2 ANQGSEA. CDR3 sequence (DNA): TGCAGCGTGTCCCCTAGTGGAAGGTCTGAAGCTTTCTTT. Residues: CSVSPSGRSEAFF.

In this sample, this clone turned up once. The chain joins TRBV4-2 to TRBJ2-3; D is uncertain. The V gene lost 0 bases and the J gene lost 2 bases, with 6 bases spanning the gap. The length of the CDR3 is 14 residues. In germline, CDR1 is LGHNA, CDR2 YNFKEQ. Written as DNA, the CDR3 is TGTGCCAGCAGCCAAGAAGCTTACACAGATACGCAGTATTTT. As protein: CASSQEAYTDTQYF.

The V call is TRBV19, the J call TRBJ2-7; TRBD2 matches at 7 bases. Germline-derived CDR1 and CDR2 are LNHDA and SQIVND (reference sequence). CDR3 size: 15 residues. V lost 4 bases, J lost 5 bases, and 11 bases stayed unmatched. The CDR3: CASSRGTTYGDEQYF. The CDR3, as DNA: TGTGCCAGTAGTAGGGGGACTACCTATGGGGACGAGCAGTACTTC.

This sequence joins TRBV19 and TRBJ1-3; D gene unclear. Trimming pared 4 bases from V and 0 bases from J, leaving 7 bases between. This CDR3 has 14 amino acids. The germline V gene encodes CDR1 LNHDA and CDR2 SQIVND (reference sequence). CDR3 region: CASSKRFSGNTIYF. The CDR3, as DNA: TGTGCCAGTAGTAAGCGGTTCTCTGGAAACACCATATATTTT. The full variable domain, in which reference TRBV19 and TRBJ1-3 provide the parts outside the CDR3, is DGGITQSPKYLFRKEGQNVTLSCEQNLNHDAMYWYRQDPGQGLRLIYYSQIVNDFQKGDIAEGYSVSREKKESFPLTVTSAQKNPTAFYLCASSKRFSGNTIYFGEGSWLTVV.

V usage is TRBV7-2 and J usage is TRBJ2-3; 9 bases are a match to TRBD2. The trim removed 0 bases at V and 3 bases at J, leaving 7 bases unmatched. Germline-derived CDR1 and CDR2 are SGHTA and FQGNSA. This CDR3 is 17 amino acids long. CDR3 loop: CASSLASASGATDTQYF. DNA for the CDR3: TGTGCCAGCAGCTTAGCGTCGGCTAGCGGGGCGACAGATACGCAGTATTTT. Full variable domain (rest looked up from reference TRBV7-2 and TRBJ2-3): GAGVSQSPSNKVTEKGKDVELRCDPISGHTALYWYRQSLGQGLEFLIYFQGNSAPDKSGLPSDRFSAERTGGSVSTLTIQRTQQEDSAVYLCASSLASASGATDTQYFGPGTRLTVL.

The chain couples TRBV19 to TRBJ2-2, with D possibly being TRBD1 (5 bases). The V and J ends lost 3 bases and 1 base respectively, with 9 bases between them. The CDR3 contains 15 residues. CDR1 is LNHDA, CDR2 SQIVND, per germline (reference sequence). In DNA form, the CDR3 reads TGTGCCAGTAGTATCCTTGACAGGAACACCGGGGAGCTGTTTTTT. Residues: CASSILDRNTGELFF.